This T cell receptor (beta chain) was sequenced for a study of cytomegalovirus exposure and HLA in healthy donors. Study-wide points: Later analysis showed most CMV-associated TCR beta chains appearing HLA-restricted. In vitro checks showed that a few CMV-associated chains really do target CMV antigens. One later analysis reportedly identified an Asian-associated ancestry cluster that showed fewer N-insertions than the roughly 700-donor mean.

V gave up 4 bases and J gave up 8 bases, with 11 bases separating them. CDR1 is DFQATT and CDR2 is SNEGSKA in the germline V gene (reference sequence). This CDR3 spans 11 amino acids. About this clone itself: Its cognate antigen is unknown.

Donors were ostensibly healthy at sampling, although undocumented immune exposures were probable. Vbeta (60) and Jbeta (13) primers were used in the PCR. Generated by immunoSEQ multiplex PCR, the TCRdb table keeps only in-frame clones and is missing some. The sample yields 150,000 to 200,000 clones, 77% seen once. Sample: PBMCs. This sequence joins TRBV20-1 and TRBJ1-2, with D hard to call. This TCR was recovered from a young woman in good health and CMV-seronegative. This CDR3 reads CSANVGSGYTF. The CDR3 coding sequence is TGCAGTGCTAACGTAGGGAGCGGCTACACCTTC.